These T cell receptor beta chains were read from a single sample in a study of T cell responses to AZD1222 COVID-19 vaccine. Assay used: immunoSEQ multiplex PCR; TCRdb lists only in-frame clones, some missing. Of approximately 140,000 clones in the sample, approximately 87% were seen once. Specimen: peripheral blood, collected 28 days after the second AZD1222 dose. These receptor sequences come from an adult who received the AZD1222 COVID-19 vaccine. The CDR3 runs from the conserved cysteine through the conserved F or W. The order of the fields is clone size, D gene, V gene, J gene, CDR3 protein, CDR3 DNA. A D gene is named only where the DNA matches it firmly. A clone size is listed for some rows: how often the clone was seen (once, few, many), or a class if it is expanded.

clone size: -
D gene: -
V gene: TRBV2
J gene: TRBJ1-2
CDR3 protein: CASKAGTSGGYTF
CDR3 DNA: TGTGCCAGCAAGGCAGGGACGTCCGGCGGCTACACCTTC

clone size: -
D gene: -
V gene: TRBV19
J gene: TRBJ1-4
CDR3 protein: CASSMYATNEKLFF
CDR3 DNA: TGTGCCAGTAGTATGTATGCAACTAATGAAAAACTGTTTTTT

clone size: once
D gene: -
V gene: TRBV19
J gene: TRBJ2-1
CDR3 protein: CASSLRAGVSQQFF
CDR3 DNA: TGTGCCAGTAGTCTAAGGGCCGGGGTATCGCAGCAGTTCTTC

clone size: -
D gene: -
V gene: TRBV28
J gene: TRBJ2-2
CDR3 protein: CASIGQPANTGELFF
CDR3 DNA: TGTGCCAGCATAGGGCAGCCCGCGAACACCGGGGAGCTGTTTTTT

clone size: once
D gene: TRBD1
V gene: TRBV7-2
J gene: TRBJ1-5
CDR3 protein: CASSLGQRNQPQHF
CDR3 DNA: TGTGCCAGCAGCCTGGGACAGCGCAATCAGCCCCAGCATTTT

clone size: -
D gene: TRBD2
V gene: TRBV5-3
J gene: TRBJ2-1
CDR3 protein: CASPVLAGTYNEQFF
CDR3 DNA: TGTGCCAGTCCTGTGCTAGCGGGAACCTACAATGAGCAGTTCTTC

clone size: -
D gene: -
V gene: TRBV15
J gene: TRBJ2-5
CDR3 protein: CATSRDRDQETQYF
CDR3 DNA: TGTGCCACCAGCAGAGACCGGGACCAAGAGACCCAGTACTTC

clone size: -
D gene: -
V gene: TRBV6-5
J gene: TRBJ1-5
CDR3 protein: CASRWGFNQPQHF
CDR3 DNA: TGTGCCAGCAGATGGGGTTTCAATCAGCCCCAGCATTTT

clone size: -
D gene: -
V gene: TRBV5-1
J gene: TRBJ1-4
CDR3 protein: CASSLEGAGGVEKLFF
CDR3 DNA: TGCGCCAGCAGCTTGGAGGGTGCTGGGGGCGTTGAAAAACTGTTTTTT

clone size: -
D gene: -
V gene: TRBV9
J gene: TRBJ2-3
CDR3 protein: CASSVVGRAGATDTQYF
CDR3 DNA: TGTGCCAGCAGCGTAGTAGGCAGGGCCGGAGCCACAGATACGCAGTATTTT

clone size: -
D gene: -
V gene: TRBV2
J gene: TRBJ1-1
CDR3 protein: CASSGGRGTEAFF
CDR3 DNA: TGTGCCAGCAGCGGGGGGAGGGGCACTGAAGCTTTCTTT

clone size: -
D gene: TRBD1
V gene: TRBV6-6
J gene: TRBJ1-5
CDR3 protein: CASSYAPGQRYQPQHF
CDR3 DNA: TGTGCCAGCAGTTACGCCCCGGGACAGCGTTATCAGCCCCAGCATTTT

clone size: -
D gene: TRBD2
V gene: TRBV30
J gene: TRBJ2-7
CDR3 protein: CAWSGPGTTYEQYF
CDR3 DNA: TGTGCCTGGAGTGGTCCCGGGACTACCTACGAGCAGTACTTC

clone size: -
D gene: TRBD1
V gene: TRBV6-5
J gene: TRBJ1-4
CDR3 protein: CASSPTGVREKLFF
CDR3 DNA: TGTGCCAGCAGTCCAACAGGGGTGCGAGAAAAACTGTTTTTT

clone size: -
D gene: -
V gene: TRBV20-1
J gene: TRBJ2-7
CDR3 protein: CSAGGSYEQYF
CDR3 DNA: TGCAGTGCGGGCGGCAGCTACGAGCAGTACTTC

clone size: -
D gene: TRBD1
V gene: TRBV7-2
J gene: TRBJ1-1
CDR3 protein: CASSIWTGGMDFF
CDR3 DNA: TGTGCCAGCAGCATTTGGACAGGGGGCATGGATTTCTTT

clone size: -
D gene: -
V gene: TRBV5-4
J gene: TRBJ2-1
CDR3 protein: CASSLVGYEQFF
CDR3 DNA: TGTGCCAGCAGCTTGGTCGGGTATGAGCAGTTCTTC

clone size: -
D gene: TRBD2
V gene: TRBV6-5
J gene: TRBJ2-1
CDR3 protein: CASSLLAGANEQFF
CDR3 DNA: TGTGCCAGCAGTCTCCTAGCGGGAGCGAATGAGCAGTTCTTC

clone size: -
D gene: -
V gene: TRBV11-2
J gene: TRBJ1-5
CDR3 protein: CASSPTGRNQPQHF
CDR3 DNA: TGTGCCAGCAGCCCCACAGGCCGCAATCAGCCCCAGCATTTT

clone size: -
D gene: TRBD1
V gene: TRBV7-2
J gene: TRBJ2-7
CDR3 protein: CASSLGGDRGYEQYF
CDR3 DNA: TGTGCCAGCAGCTTAGGGGGAGACAGGGGCTACGAGCAGTACTTC

clone size: -
D gene: -
V gene: TRBV6-2/TRBV6-3
J gene: TRBJ1-5
CDR3 protein: CASSFDVLGNQPQHF
CDR3 DNA: TGTGCCAGCAGTTTTGACGTCTTAGGTAATCAGCCCCAGCATTTT

clone size: -
D gene: -
V gene: TRBV30
J gene: TRBJ1-4
CDR3 protein: CAWSPLADYEKLFF
CDR3 DNA: TGTGCCTGGAGTCCCTTGGCAGATTATGAAAAACTGTTTTTT

clone size: -
D gene: TRBD2
V gene: TRBV5-5
J gene: TRBJ2-7
CDR3 protein: CASSLWLAGGRDEQYF
CDR3 DNA: TGTGCCAGCAGCTTGTGGCTAGCGGGAGGGCGGGACGAGCAGTACTTC

clone size: -
D gene: -
V gene: TRBV30
J gene: TRBJ1-2
CDR3 protein: CAWSRTPANYGYTF
CDR3 DNA: TGTGCCTGGAGTCGGACCCCAGCTAACTATGGCTACACCTTC

clone size: -
D gene: -
V gene: TRBV5-4
J gene: TRBJ1-6
CDR3 protein: CASSLVGQGRTPLHF
CDR3 DNA: TGTGCCAGCAGCTTGGTTGGCCAGGGGAGGACACCCCTCCACTTT

clone size: -
D gene: -
V gene: TRBV3-1/TRBV3-2
J gene: TRBJ1-3
CDR3 protein: CASSRYTGNTIYF
CDR3 DNA: TGTGCCAGCAGCCGTTACACCGGAAACACCATATATTTT

clone size: -
D gene: -
V gene: TRBV6-5
J gene: TRBJ2-1
CDR3 protein: CASSPTSGAREKFF
CDR3 DNA: TGTGCCAGCAGTCCCACCTCCGGGGCGAGGGAGAAGTTCTTC

clone size: -
D gene: -
V gene: TRBV11-3
J gene: TRBJ2-1
CDR3 protein: CASSLTSGNNEQFF
CDR3 DNA: TGTGCCAGCAGCTTAACGTCAGGGAACAATGAGCAGTTCTTC

clone size: -
D gene: TRBD1
V gene: TRBV28
J gene: TRBJ1-2
CDR3 protein: CASSSQTGVRYGYTF
CDR3 DNA: TGTGCCAGCAGTTCCCAGACAGGGGTTCGTTATGGCTACACCTTC

clone size: -
D gene: -
V gene: TRBV6-5
J gene: TRBJ2-7
CDR3 protein: CASSYAEGYYEQYF
CDR3 DNA: TGTGCCAGCAGTTACGCCGAAGGGTACTACGAGCAGTACTTC

clone size: once
D gene: TRBD2
V gene: TRBV4-3
J gene: TRBJ2-5
CDR3 protein: CASSQERLAGGPAQQTQYF
CDR3 DNA: TGCGCCAGCAGCCAAGAAAGACTAGCGGGAGGGCCGGCGCAACAGACCCAGTACTTC

clone size: -
D gene: TRBD1
V gene: TRBV29-1
J gene: TRBJ1-1
CDR3 protein: CSVERWDRLPGLNTEAFF
CDR3 DNA: TGCAGCGTTGAAAGGTGGGACAGGCTTCCCGGCCTGAACACTGAAGCTTTCTTT

clone size: -
D gene: -
V gene: TRBV5-8
J gene: TRBJ1-6
CDR3 protein: CASSLEMAGVSPLHF
CDR3 DNA: TGTGCCAGCAGCTTAGAAATGGCGGGGGTCTCACCCCTCCACTTT

clone size: -
D gene: TRBD1
V gene: TRBV5-6
J gene: TRBJ1-4
CDR3 protein: CASSTRQGSSATNEKLFF
CDR3 DNA: TGTGCCAGCAGCACCCGACAGGGGAGTTCGGCCACTAATGAAAAACTGTTTTTT

clone size: -
D gene: -
V gene: TRBV7-8
J gene: TRBJ1-1
CDR3 protein: CASSLGENGELGTEAFF
CDR3 DNA: TGTGCCAGCAGCTTGGGAGAGAACGGAGAGCTGGGGACTGAAGCTTTCTTT

clone size: -
D gene: TRBD1
V gene: TRBV5-4
J gene: TRBJ1-4
CDR3 protein: CASSLGTGGSGTNEKLFF
CDR3 DNA: TGTGCCAGCAGCCTCGGGACAGGGGGAAGCGGAACTAATGAAAAACTGTTTTTT

clone size: -
D gene: -
V gene: TRBV12-3/TRBV12-4
J gene: TRBJ1-4
CDR3 protein: CASSFLGLKLFF
CDR3 DNA: TGTGCCAGCAGTTTCTTGGGGTTAAAACTGTTTTTT

clone size: -
D gene: TRBD2
V gene: TRBV5-1
J gene: TRBJ2-3
CDR3 protein: CASSSSGVTDTQYF
CDR3 DNA: TGCGCCAGCAGCAGTAGCGGGGTCACAGATACGCAGTATTTT

clone size: -
D gene: -
V gene: TRBV30
J gene: TRBJ2-3
CDR3 protein: CAWSVGAGADTQYF
CDR3 DNA: TGTGCCTGGAGTGTCGGGGCAGGGGCAGATACGCAGTATTTT

clone size: -
D gene: -
V gene: TRBV19
J gene: TRBJ1-1
CDR3 protein: CASSSRPENTEAFF
CDR3 DNA: TGTGCCAGTAGTTCGCGGCCGGAGAACACTGAAGCTTTCTTT

clone size: -
D gene: -
V gene: TRBV2
J gene: TRBJ2-2
CDR3 protein: CASSDSTGELFF
CDR3 DNA: TGTGCCAGCAGTGACAGCACCGGGGAGCTGTTTTTT

clone size: -
D gene: -
V gene: TRBV4-1
J gene: TRBJ2-1
CDR3 protein: CASSQETAFGEQFF
CDR3 DNA: TGCGCCAGCAGTCAAGAGACAGCGTTTGGTGAGCAGTTCTTC

clone size: -
D gene: TRBD1
V gene: TRBV16
J gene: TRBJ1-6
CDR3 protein: CATKTGTGGSPLHF
CDR3 DNA: TGTGCCACCAAAACCGGGACAGGGGGCTCACCCCTCCACTTT

clone size: once
D gene: TRBD1
V gene: TRBV7-9
J gene: TRBJ2-1
CDR3 protein: CASSFSAFRTGGAYNEQFF
CDR3 DNA: TGTGCCAGCAGCTTTAGTGCCTTTAGGACAGGGGGCGCCTACAATGAGCAGTTCTTC

clone size: -
D gene: -
V gene: TRBV3-1/TRBV3-2
J gene: TRBJ1-3
CDR3 protein: CASSPSPAVHSGNTIYF
CDR3 DNA: TGTGCCAGCAGCCCCTCCCCGGCGGTCCACTCTGGAAACACCATATATTTT

clone size: -
D gene: -
V gene: TRBV15
J gene: TRBJ1-1
CDR3 protein: CATSRRMATEAFF
CDR3 DNA: TGTGCCACCAGCAGGAGGATGGCCACTGAAGCTTTCTTT

clone size: -
D gene: TRBD2
V gene: TRBV7-3
J gene: TRBJ2-3
CDR3 protein: CASSVEARGGLADTQYF
CDR3 DNA: TGTGCCAGCAGCGTAGAAGCGCGGGGGGGCCTTGCAGATACGCAGTATTTT

clone size: -
D gene: -
V gene: TRBV29-1
J gene: TRBJ1-4
CDR3 protein: CSVATRSTTNEKLFF
CDR3 DNA: TGCAGCGTTGCCACCCGGTCAACAACTAATGAAAAACTGTTTTTT

clone size: -
D gene: TRBD1
V gene: TRBV19
J gene: TRBJ1-5
CDR3 protein: CASKGTGSVYSNQPQHF
CDR3 DNA: TGTGCCAGTAAAGGGACAGGGAGCGTTTATAGCAATCAGCCCCAGCATTTT

clone size: -
D gene: -
V gene: TRBV7-2
J gene: TRBJ1-6
CDR3 protein: CASSTSQGIGSPLHF
CDR3 DNA: TGTGCCAGCAGCACAAGTCAGGGAATAGGATCACCCCTCCACTTT

clone size: -
D gene: -
V gene: TRBV11-1
J gene: TRBJ2-6
CDR3 protein: CASSLGAGAGANVLTF
CDR3 DNA: TGTGCCAGCAGCTTGGGGGCCGGTGCTGGGGCCAACGTCCTGACTTTC

clone size: -
D gene: -
V gene: TRBV3-1/TRBV3-2
J gene: TRBJ1-2
CDR3 protein: CASSQPKQGTGSGYTF
CDR3 DNA: TGTGCCAGCAGCCAACCTAAACAGGGAACAGGGAGCGGCTACACCTTC